Listed here are 22 T cell receptor beta chains from one sample, sequenced in a study of CXCR3-negative and CXCR3-positive naive CD8 T cells. Whole-study results and caveats: CXCR3-positive naive cells had TRB CDR3s that were more hydrophobic than CXCR3-negative naive cells had.

These receptors lack a known antigen. With UMI labels, 5' RACE was used to prepare the TRB cDNA libraries. TCRdb reworked the 5' RACE reads into one entry per CDR3 protein, no DNA. Recorded here are almost 6,000 distinct CDR3 sequences; the top ten clones represent 1.7%. Sequencing used naive CXCR3+ CD8+ T cells from blood. As for subset: CD45RO-CCR7+CD27+CD95- naive CD8+ T cells expressing CXCR3 (TNR3+). All receptors derive from a human donor in good health. Some clones in this sample may be carry-over from other donors' samples.

The V and J genes are TRBV29-1 and TRBJ2-7; TCRdb's D gene call, TRBD1, goes unchecked for lack of DNA. CDR1 is SQVTM, CDR2 ANQGSEA, per germline. There are 13 residues in the CDR3. The CDR3 region is CSVAGTGGAEQYF.

V is TRBV4-1 and J is TRBJ2-2; no DNA is available, so the TRBD1 call from TCRdb remains unchecked. The CDR3 spans 18 residues. Looked up from germline, CDR1 is MGHRA and CDR2 is YSYEKL. The CDR3 sequence is CASSQTQGAGLDTGELFF.

The chain couples TRBV4-3 to TRBJ2-5. Germline V gene lookup returns CDR1 LGHNA and CDR2 YSLEER. There are 14 residues in the CDR3. This chain's CDR3 is CASSHEIGQETQYF.

Considering frequency, this clonotype is medium-sized. The V and J genes are TRBV2 and TRBJ2-5. The CDR3 is made up of 13 amino acids. Germline values: CDR1 SNHLY, CDR2 FYNNEI. The CDR3 region is CASSARIQETQYF.

V usage is TRBV5-6 and J usage is TRBJ1-1; the TCRdb D gene call, TRBD1, has no DNA to confirm it. The CDR3 covers 13 residues. Germline values: CDR1 SGHDT, CDR2 YYEEEE. The CDR3 sequence is CASSLGAHTEAFF.

By frequency, this clonotype is medium-sized (0.01 to 0.1%). The gene calls are TRBV6-2 or TRBV6-3 and TRBJ1-1; without DNA, the TCRdb call of TRBD1 cannot be checked. The length of the CDR3 is 14 residues. CDR1 and CDR2 (germline): MNHEY, SVGEGT. The CDR3 protein is CASSYSSRNTEAFF.

Measured by frequency, this clonotype is medium-sized (0.01 to 0.1%). The V and J genes are TRBV29-1 and TRBJ1-2. Germline V lookup: CDR1 SQVTM, CDR2 ANQGSEA. The length of the CDR3 is 13 residues. CDR3 loop: CSVEQQLNYGYTF.

This clonotype counts as medium-sized (0.01 to 0.1%) by frequency. CDR3 protein: CASRGEQVHGYTF. The chain combines TRBV9 with TRBJ1-2; TCRdb's D gene call, TRBD1, goes unchecked for lack of DNA. Germline CDR1 SGDLS, CDR2 YYNGEE. The CDR3 is 13 residues long.

This clonotype is deemed medium-sized by its frequency. The V and J genes are TRBV12-3 or TRBV12-4 and TRBJ2-3; as DNA is missing, the TRBD2 call by TCRdb cannot be tested. CDR3 length equals 16 residues. The CDR3 is CASKNRQGFLTDTQYF.

This clonotype is medium-sized by frequency. The CDR3: CASSIAGGYEQYF. The V and J genes are TRBV19 and TRBJ2-7; the TRBD1 assignment by TCRdb is unverifiable without DNA. The CDR3 contains 13 residues. Germline V gene sequence: CDR1 LNHDA, CDR2 SQIVND (reference sequence).

This chain links TRBV7-9 with TRBJ1-5; without DNA, the TCRdb call of TRBD1 cannot be checked. CDR1 is SEHNR, CDR2 FQNEAQ, per germline (reference sequence). This CDR3 is 15 amino acids long. CDR3 in amino acids: CASSVDRESNQPQHF.

The chain is built from TRBV7-6 and TRBJ2-1; checking the TCRdb D call of TRBD2 is not possible without DNA. CDR1 and CDR2 from the germline V gene are SGHVS and FNYEAQ. CDR3 size: 19 residues. CDR3 sequence: CASSPFPGLGMSSYNEQFF.

The rearrangement uses TRBV20-1 and TRBJ1-1. The CDR3 consists of 14 residues. Germline V CDR1 and CDR2: DFQATT, SNEGSKA (reference sequence). The CDR3 sequence is CSAQTQDGNTEAFF.

This clonotype is called medium-sized (0.01 to 0.1%) based on its frequency. The V and J genes are TRBV20-1 and TRBJ2-1. This CDR3 has 15 amino acids. Germline loops: CDR1 DFQATT, CDR2 SNEGSKA (reference sequence). CDR3 loop: CSARARYSSYNEQFF.

The chain joins TRBV13 to TRBJ2-7; TCRdb proposes TRBD1, but this gene call is untestable without DNA. Germline CDR1 PRHDT, CDR2 FYEKMQ (reference sequence). The CDR3 sequence is 15 residues long. The CDR3 reads CASSLRSGRADEQYF.

V gene TRBV2 combines with J gene TRBJ2-7; absent DNA, TCRdb's TRBD1 call cannot be checked. CDR1 and CDR2 (germline): SNHLY, FYNNEI. CDR3 size: 14 residues. The CDR3 sequence: CASSADSGFYEQYF. Variable domain in full (rest from reference TRBV2 and TRBJ2-7): EPEVTQTPSHQVTQMGQEVILRCVPISNHLYFYWYRQILGQKVEFLVSFYNNEISEKSEIFDDQFSVERPDGSNFTLKIRSTKLEDSAMYFCASSADSGFYEQYFGPGTRLTVT.

Considering frequency, this clonotype is medium-sized. The chain carries TRBV10-3 and TRBJ2-7; the D call of TRBD1 rests on TCRdb alone, since no DNA is present to check it. From germline, CDR1 is ENHRY and CDR2 SYGVKD. CDR3 length: 14 residues. CDR3 in amino acids: CAINPGQGSYEQYF.

The rearrangement links TRBV6-2 or TRBV6-3 to TRBJ1-1. CDR1 MNHEY and CDR2 SVGEGT come from the germline V gene. The CDR3 totals 14 residues. The CDR3 spells CASSFDLDGLEAFF.

V is TRBV29-1 and J is TRBJ1-5; with no DNA, the TCRdb D assignment of TRBD1 cannot be verified. The CDR3 length is 13 residues. Germline CDR1 is SQVTM and CDR2 is ANQGSEA. CDR3 sequence reads: CSVGTGSNQPQHF.

The rearrangement joins TRBV7-9 to TRBJ2-1; lacking DNA, the TRBD1 call made by TCRdb goes unchecked. Germline V gene data show CDR1 as SEHNR and CDR2 as FQNEAQ (reference sequence). The CDR3 is 14 amino acids. CDR3 sequence reads: CASSSILRDHEQFF. Full variable domain (remainder filled in from reference TRBV7-9 and TRBJ2-1): DTGVSQNPRHKITKRGQNVTFRCDPISEHNRLYWYRQTLGQGPEFLTYFQNEAQLEKSRLLSDRFSAERPKGSFSTLEIQRTEQGDSAMYLCASSSILRDHEQFFGPGTRLTVL.

Considering frequency, this clonotype is medium-sized (0.01 to 0.1%). This chain links TRBV27 with TRBJ1-1; TCRdb's assignment of TRBD1 cannot be checked, as there is no DNA. Per germline, CDR1 MNHEY and CDR2 SMNVEV (reference sequence). The CDR3 runs 15 residues. CDR3 loop: CASSWQGSEFGEAFF.

This clonotype is medium-sized by frequency. The rearrangement links TRBV29-1 to TRBJ1-3; TCRdb lists TRBD1, though no DNA is available to test this call. The CDR3 is 14 amino acids. Germline values: CDR1 SQVTM, CDR2 ANQGSEA. The chain's CDR3 is CSVDKGQGSNTIYF.